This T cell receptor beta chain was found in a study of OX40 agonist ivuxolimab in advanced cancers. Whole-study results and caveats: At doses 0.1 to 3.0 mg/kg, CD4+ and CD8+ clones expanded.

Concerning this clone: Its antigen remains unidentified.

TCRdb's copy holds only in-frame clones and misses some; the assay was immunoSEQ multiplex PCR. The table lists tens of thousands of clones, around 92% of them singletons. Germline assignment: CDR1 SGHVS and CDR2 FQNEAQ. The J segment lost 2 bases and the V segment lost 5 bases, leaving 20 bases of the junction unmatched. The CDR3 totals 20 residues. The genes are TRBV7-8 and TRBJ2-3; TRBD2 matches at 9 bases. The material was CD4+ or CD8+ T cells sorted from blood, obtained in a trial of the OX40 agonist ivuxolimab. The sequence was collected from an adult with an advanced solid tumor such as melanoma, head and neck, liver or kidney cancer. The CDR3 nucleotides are TGTGCCAGCAGCCTCCAGTCCGAGGGTCCTAGCGGGGTTCCCACAGATACGCAGTATTTT. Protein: CASSLQSEGPSGVPTDTQYF. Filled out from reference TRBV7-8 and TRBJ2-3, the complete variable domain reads GAGVSQSPRYKVAKRGQDVALRCDPISGHVSLFWYQQALGQGPEFLTYFQNEAQLDKSGLPSDRFFAERPEGSVSTLKIQRTQQEDSAVYLCASSLQSEGPSGVPTDTQYFGPGTRLTVL.